This entry concerns a single TCR beta chain. Its antigen is currently unknown. The data derive from a study of T cell responses to AZD1222 COVID-19 vaccine. Study outcomes and limitations: Elevations in Spike-specific TCR breadth and depth followed administration of two AZD1222 doses. The study found vaccine-associated CD4 TCRs spanning spike, dominant at 160-218 and 743-854. Of the AZD1222 recipients, only five to seven were seropositive at baseline.

Sequencing was performed with immunoSEQ multiplex PCR; in TCRdb, only in-frame clones are kept and a portion is missing. Counted here are 100,000 to 150,000 clones, approximately 94% occurring once; the ten biggest clones make up roughly 7%. V lost 3 bases, J lost 3 bases, and 5 bases stayed unmatched. Germline V lookup: CDR1 MNHEY, CDR2 SMNVEV (reference sequence). This CDR3 comprises 14 residues. Specimen: peripheral blood, collected on day 0 of AZD1222 vaccination. The chain carries TRBV27 and TRBJ2-7; 7 bases agree with TRBD2. The TCR sequence derives from an adult in good health. CDR3 sequence reads: CASSFVGGVYEQYF. The CDR3 region has the DNA TGTGCCAGCAGTTTTGTGGGGGGGGTCTACGAGCAGTACTTC.